This TCR beta chain was found in a study of cytomegalovirus exposure and HLA in healthy donors. Findings and limits, study-wide: TCR beta chain V- and J-gene trimming was linked, in a later analysis, to a missense variant in DCLRE1C. HLA alleles showed associations with some 17,000 TCR beta sequences in a later analysis, at a 0.05 false discovery rate. Most TCR sequences were seen very rarely across donors, but some public TCRs occurred in many.

Regarding this clone: What it binds is unknown.

With 5 bases removed from V and 14 bases from J, the gap between germline ends came to 24 bases. The CDR3 has 15 residues. Germline V lookup: CDR1 LNHDA, CDR2 SQIVND (reference sequence). Primers: 60 Vbeta forward and 13 Jbeta reverse. The method was immunoSEQ multiplex PCR; TCRdb's version includes in-frame clones alone and lacks a portion of them. The table records 150,000 to 200,000 clones, about 65% of them present only once. Sequenced: PBMCs. This chain uses TRBV19 with TRBJ1-4; weak D call: TRBD1 (6 bases). The TCR comes from a young woman in good health and CMV-seropositive. The CDR3 DNA follows: TGTGCCAGTAGTCCTCCCTCGAGGGGGAAGATAAGTCTGTTTTTT. Its translation: CASSPPSRGKISLFF.